A single TCR beta chain is shown here with its context. The data were obtained in a study of blood T cell repertoires in COVID-19. The study assigned cohorts using participant-reported clinical history. Between the trimmed V and J ends, which lost 1 base and 2 bases, there was a span of 11 bases. Germline assignment: CDR1 SNHLY and CDR2 FYNNEI. The CDR3 has 15 amino acids. Per the study methods: Scientists estimated how many nucleated cells there were by amplifying reference gene primers. Method: immunoSEQ multiplex PCR; TCRdb's copy keeps in-frame clones and lacks some. V and J calls and clone size are those listed in that table; D and trimming were worked out from the DNA. This sample has about 120,000 clones; 84% occur once, and the top ten carry 3.5% to 4%.

The chain has TRBV2 and TRBJ1-2; a possible D gene is TRBD1 (5 bases). This sequence originates from a woman aged 30 to 39 who had recovered from COVID-19. The specimen was PBMCs or T cells enriched from blood (not recorded which). Written as DNA, the CDR3 is TGTGCCAGCAGTGAAGGGACAAGAGTCAACTATGGCTACACCTTC. Protein product: CASSEGTRVNYGYTF. The full variable domain, completed using reference TRBV2 and TRBJ1-2, is EPEVTQTPSHQVTQMGQEVILRCVPISNHLYFYWYRQILGQKVEFLVSFYNNEISEKSEIFDDQFSVERPDGSNFTLKIRSTKLEDSAMYFCASSEGTRVNYGYTFGSGTRLTVV.